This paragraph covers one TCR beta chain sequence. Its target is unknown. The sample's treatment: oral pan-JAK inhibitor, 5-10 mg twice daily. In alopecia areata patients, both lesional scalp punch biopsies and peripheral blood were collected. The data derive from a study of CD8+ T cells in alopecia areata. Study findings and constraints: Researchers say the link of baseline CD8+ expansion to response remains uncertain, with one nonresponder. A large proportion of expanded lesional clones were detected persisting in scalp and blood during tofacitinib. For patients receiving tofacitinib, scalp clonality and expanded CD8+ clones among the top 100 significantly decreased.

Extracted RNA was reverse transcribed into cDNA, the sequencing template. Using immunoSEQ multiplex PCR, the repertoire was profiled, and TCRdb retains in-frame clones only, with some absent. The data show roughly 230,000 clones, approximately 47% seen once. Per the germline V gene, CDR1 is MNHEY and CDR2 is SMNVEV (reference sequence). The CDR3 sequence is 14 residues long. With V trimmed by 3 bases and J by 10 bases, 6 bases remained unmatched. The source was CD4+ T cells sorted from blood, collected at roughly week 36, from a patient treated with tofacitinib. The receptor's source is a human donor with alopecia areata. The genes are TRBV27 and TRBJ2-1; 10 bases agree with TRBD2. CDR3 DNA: TGTGCCAGCAGTTTCCTAGCGGGAGTAAAAGAGCAGTTCTTC. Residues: CASSFLAGVKEQFF.